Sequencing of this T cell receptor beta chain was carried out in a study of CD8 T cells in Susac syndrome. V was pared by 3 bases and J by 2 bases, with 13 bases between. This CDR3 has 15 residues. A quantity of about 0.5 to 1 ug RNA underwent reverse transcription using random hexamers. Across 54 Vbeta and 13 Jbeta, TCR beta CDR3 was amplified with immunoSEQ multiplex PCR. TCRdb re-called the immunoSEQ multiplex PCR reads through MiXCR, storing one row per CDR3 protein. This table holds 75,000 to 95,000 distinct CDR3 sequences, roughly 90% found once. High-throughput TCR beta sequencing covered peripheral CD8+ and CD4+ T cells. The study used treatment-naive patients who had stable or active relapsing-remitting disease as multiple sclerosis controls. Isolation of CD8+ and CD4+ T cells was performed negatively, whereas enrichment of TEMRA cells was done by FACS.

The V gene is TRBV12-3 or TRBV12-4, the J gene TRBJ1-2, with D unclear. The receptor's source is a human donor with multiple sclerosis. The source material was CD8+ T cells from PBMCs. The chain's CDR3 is CASSFRGGENYGYTF. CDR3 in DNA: TGTGCCAGCAGTTTTCGGGGAGGAGAGAACTATGGCTACACCTTC.